This T cell receptor beta chain was sequenced in a study of radiotherapy plus CTLA-4 blockade in lung cancer. Assay: immunoSEQ multiplex PCR; the TCRdb copy retains only in-frame clones and omits some. The data show roughly 60,000 clones, approximately 76% seen once. Germline loops: CDR1 KGHSH, CDR2 LQKENI. The length of the CDR3 is 15 residues. With 4 bases clipped from V and 2 bases from J, the junction kept 5 bases outside the gene matches. This clonotype originated in a human donor with non-small cell lung cancer who had a complete response to radiotherapy plus ipilimumab. Material: peripheral blood, obtained from a patient treated with radiotherapy plus ipilimumab. The chain combines TRBV18 with TRBJ1-2, with TRBD1 identical over 9 bases. As DNA, the CDR3 is TGTGCCAGCTCACTAAAGGGACAGGGAAACTATGGCTACACCTTC. This gives the protein CASSLKGQGNYGYTF.